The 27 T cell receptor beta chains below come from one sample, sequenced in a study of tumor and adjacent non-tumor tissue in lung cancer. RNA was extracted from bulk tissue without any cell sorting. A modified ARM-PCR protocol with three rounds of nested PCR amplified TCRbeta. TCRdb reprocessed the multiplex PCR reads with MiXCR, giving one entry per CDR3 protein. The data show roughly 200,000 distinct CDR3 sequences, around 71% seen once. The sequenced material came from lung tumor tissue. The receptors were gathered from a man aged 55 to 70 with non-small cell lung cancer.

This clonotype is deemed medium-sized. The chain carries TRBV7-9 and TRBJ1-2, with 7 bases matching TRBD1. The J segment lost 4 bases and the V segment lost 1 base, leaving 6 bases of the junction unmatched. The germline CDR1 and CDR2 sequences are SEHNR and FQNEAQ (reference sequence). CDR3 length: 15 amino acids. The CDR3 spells CASSLEQGVGYGYTF. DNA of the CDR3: TGTGCCAGCAGCTTAGAGCAGGGGGTCGGCTATGGCTACACCTTC.

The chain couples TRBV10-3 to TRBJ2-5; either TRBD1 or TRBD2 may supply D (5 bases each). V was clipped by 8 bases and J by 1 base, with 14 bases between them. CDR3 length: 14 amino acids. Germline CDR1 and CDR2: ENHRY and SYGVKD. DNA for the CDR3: TGTGCCATCTCCGGGGCGAGCGGCCAAGAGACCCAGTACTTC. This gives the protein CAISGASGQETQYF.

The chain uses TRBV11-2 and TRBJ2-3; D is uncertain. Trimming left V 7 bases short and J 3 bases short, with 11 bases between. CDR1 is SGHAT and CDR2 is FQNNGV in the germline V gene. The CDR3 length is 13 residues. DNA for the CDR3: TGTGCCAGCATGTTATACGGAACAGATACGCAGTATTTT. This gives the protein CASMLYGTDTQYF.

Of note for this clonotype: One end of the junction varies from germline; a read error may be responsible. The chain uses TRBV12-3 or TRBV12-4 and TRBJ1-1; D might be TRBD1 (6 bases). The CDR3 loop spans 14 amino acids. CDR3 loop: CTSSKGGGRTEAFF. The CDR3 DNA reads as TGTACCAGCAGTAAAGGGGGAGGGAGAACTGAAGCTTTCTTT.

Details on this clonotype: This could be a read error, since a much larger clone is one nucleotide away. Here the CDR3 reads CSVARTDTQYF. Written as DNA, the CDR3 is TGCAGCGTTGCTAGAACAGATACGCAGTATTTT. V gene TRBV29-1 combines with J gene TRBJ2-3; no clear D gene. V dropped 4 bases and J dropped 3 bases, with 5 bases sitting between them. The CDR3 covers 11 residues. Germline assignment: CDR1 SQVTM and CDR2 ANQGSEA.

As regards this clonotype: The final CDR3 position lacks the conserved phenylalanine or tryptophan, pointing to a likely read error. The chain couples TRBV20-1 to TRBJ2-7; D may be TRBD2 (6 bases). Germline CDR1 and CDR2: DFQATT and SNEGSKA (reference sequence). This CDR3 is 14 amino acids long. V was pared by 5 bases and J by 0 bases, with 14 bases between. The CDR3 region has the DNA TGCAGTGCTTTGACTAGTGGGTTCTCCTACGAGCAGTACCTC. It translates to CSALTSGFSYEQYL.

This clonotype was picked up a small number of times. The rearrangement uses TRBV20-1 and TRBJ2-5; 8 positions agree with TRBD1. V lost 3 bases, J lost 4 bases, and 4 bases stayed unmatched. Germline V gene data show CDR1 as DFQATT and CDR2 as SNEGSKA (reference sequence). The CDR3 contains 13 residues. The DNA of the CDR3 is TGCAGTGCTAGCCTCGGACAGGGAGAGACCCAGTACTTC. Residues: CSASLGQGETQYF.

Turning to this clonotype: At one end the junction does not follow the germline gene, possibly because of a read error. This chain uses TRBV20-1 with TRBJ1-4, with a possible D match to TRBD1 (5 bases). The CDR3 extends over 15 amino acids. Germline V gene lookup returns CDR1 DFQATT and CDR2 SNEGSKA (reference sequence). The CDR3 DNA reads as TGCAGTGCCGAGAGTCGGGACCCAACTAATGAAAAACAGTTTTTT. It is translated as CSAESRDPTNEKQFF.

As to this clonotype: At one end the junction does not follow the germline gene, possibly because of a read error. The CDR3 DNA is TGTGCCAGCAGGTTAGGGACCACTGAAGCCCTCTTT. Its translation: CASRLGTTEALF. The V and J genes are TRBV11-2 and TRBJ1-1; possibly TRBD1 for D (5 bases). The CDR3 extends over 12 amino acids. Germline V gene lookup returns CDR1 SGHAT and CDR2 FQNNGV.

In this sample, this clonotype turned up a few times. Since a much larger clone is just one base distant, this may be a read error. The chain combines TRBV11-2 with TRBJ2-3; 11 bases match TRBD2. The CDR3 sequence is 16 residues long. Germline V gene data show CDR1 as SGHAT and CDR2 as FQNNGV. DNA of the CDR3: TGTGCCAGCAGCGACCCCGGGACTAGCGGAAGTGATACGCAGTGTTTT. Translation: CASSDPGTSGSDTQCF. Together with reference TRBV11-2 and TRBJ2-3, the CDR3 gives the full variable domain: EAGVAQSPRYKIIEKRQSVAFWCNPISGHATLYWYQQILGQGPKLLIQFQNNGVVDDSQLPKDRFSAERLKGVDSTLKIQPAKLEDSAVYLCASSDPGTSGSDTQCFGPGTRLTVL.

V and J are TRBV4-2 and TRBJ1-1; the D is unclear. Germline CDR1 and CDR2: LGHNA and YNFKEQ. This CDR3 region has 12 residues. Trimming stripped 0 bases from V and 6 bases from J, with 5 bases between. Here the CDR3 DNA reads TGTGCCAGCAGCCAAGATCTAGCTGAAGCTTTCTTT. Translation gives CASSQDLAEAFF.

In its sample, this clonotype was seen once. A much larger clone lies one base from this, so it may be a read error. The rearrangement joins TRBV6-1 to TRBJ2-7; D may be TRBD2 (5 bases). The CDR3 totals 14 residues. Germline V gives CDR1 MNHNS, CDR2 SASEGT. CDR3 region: CTSTEGWSSYEQYF. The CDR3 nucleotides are TGTACCAGCACCGAGGGTTGGAGCTCCTACGAGCAGTACTTC.

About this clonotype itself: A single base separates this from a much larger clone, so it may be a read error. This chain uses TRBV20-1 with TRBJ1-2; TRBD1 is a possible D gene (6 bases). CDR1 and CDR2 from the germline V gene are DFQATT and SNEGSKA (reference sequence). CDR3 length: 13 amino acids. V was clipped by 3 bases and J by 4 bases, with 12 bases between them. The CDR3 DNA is TGCAGTGCTAGTCACCGGGACATCTATGGCTACACCTTC. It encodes CSASHRDIYGYTF.

The CDR3 sequence: CASSLGMSRMNTEAFF. The CDR3 coding sequence is TGTGCCAGCAGCTTAGGAATGTCACGAATGAACACTGAAGCTTTCTTT. This chain links TRBV11-3 with TRBJ1-1; D not resolved. Germline CDR1 SGHNT, CDR2 YENEEA. CDR3 length: 16 amino acids. Trimming removed 1 base at V and 0 bases at J, with 12 bases between.

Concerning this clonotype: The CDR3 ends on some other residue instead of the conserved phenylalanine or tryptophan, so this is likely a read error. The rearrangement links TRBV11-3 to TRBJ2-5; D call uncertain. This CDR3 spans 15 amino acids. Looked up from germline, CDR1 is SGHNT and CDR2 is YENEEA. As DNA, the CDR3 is TGTGCCAGCAGCTTAGGCCGCTTAGGCCAAGAGAGCCAGTACTCC. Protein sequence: CASSLGRLGQESQYS.

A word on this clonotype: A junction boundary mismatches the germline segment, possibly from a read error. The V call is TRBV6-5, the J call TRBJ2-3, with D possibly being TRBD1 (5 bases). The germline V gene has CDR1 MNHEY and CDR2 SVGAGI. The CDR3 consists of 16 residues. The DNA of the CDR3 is TGTGCCGGCAGTTACGCGAGCGTGGGGCCGCGAGATACGCAGTATTTT. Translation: CAGSYASVGPRDTQYF.

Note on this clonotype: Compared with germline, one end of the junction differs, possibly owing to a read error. In DNA, the CDR3 is TGTGCCAGCTGCTCCCATAGTTTT. Translated: CASCSHSF. J is TRBJ1-1 and V is TRBV11-2; D is undetermined. The CDR3 runs 8 residues. CDR1 is SGHAT, CDR2 FQNNGV, per germline.

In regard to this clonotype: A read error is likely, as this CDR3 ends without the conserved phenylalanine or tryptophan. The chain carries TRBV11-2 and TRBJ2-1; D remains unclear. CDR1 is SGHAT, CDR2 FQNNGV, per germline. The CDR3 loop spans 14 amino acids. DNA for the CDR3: TGTACCAGCAGCCTAGGACGAGCCTATAATGAGCAGTTCTTA. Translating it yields CTSSLGRAYNEQFL.

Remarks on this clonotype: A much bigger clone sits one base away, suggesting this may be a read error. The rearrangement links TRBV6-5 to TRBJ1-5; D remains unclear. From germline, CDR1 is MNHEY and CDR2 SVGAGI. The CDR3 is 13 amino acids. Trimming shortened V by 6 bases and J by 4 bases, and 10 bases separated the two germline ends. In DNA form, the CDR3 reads TGTGCCAGCAGATGGAACAAAAATCAGCCCCAGCATTTT. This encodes CASRWNKNQPQHF.

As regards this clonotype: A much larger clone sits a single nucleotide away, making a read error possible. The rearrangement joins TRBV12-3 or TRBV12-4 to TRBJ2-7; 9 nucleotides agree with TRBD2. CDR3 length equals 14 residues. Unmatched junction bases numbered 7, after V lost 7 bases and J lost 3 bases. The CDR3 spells CASNSIAGVYEQYF. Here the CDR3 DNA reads TGTGCCAGCAATTCGATAGCGGGGGTCTACGAGCAGTACTTC.

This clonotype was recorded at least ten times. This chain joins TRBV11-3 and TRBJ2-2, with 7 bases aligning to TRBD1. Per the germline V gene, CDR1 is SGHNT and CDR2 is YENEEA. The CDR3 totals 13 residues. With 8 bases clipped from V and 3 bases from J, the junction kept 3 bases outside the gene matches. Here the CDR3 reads CASPDRYTGELFF. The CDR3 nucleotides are TGTGCCAGCCCGGACAGGTACACCGGGGAGCTGTTTTTT.

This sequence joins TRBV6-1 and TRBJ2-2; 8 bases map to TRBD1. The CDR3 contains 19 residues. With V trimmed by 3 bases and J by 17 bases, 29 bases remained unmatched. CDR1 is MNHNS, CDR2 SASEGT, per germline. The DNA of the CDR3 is TGTGCCAGCAGTGATAGGTTAGGGCAGGGGGCAAGAGGGACCGGAGAGTTTTTTTTT. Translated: CASSDRLGQGARGTGEFFF.

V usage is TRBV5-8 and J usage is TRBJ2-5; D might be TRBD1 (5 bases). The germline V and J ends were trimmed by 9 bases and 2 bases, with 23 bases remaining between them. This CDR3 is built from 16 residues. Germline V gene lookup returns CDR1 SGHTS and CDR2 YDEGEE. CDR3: CATRNVVGKGQETQYF. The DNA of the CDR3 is TGTGCCACCAGAAACGTGGTGGGGAAGGGGCAAGAGACCCAGTACTTC.

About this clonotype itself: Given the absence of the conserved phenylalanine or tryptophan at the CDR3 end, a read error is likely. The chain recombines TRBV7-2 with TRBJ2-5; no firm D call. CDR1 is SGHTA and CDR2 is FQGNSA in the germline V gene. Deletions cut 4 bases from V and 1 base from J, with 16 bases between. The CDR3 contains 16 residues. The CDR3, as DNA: TGTGCCAGCAGCTCGATGCGGCCAAACCTCCAAGAGACCCAGTACTTA. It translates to CASSSMRPNLQETQYL.

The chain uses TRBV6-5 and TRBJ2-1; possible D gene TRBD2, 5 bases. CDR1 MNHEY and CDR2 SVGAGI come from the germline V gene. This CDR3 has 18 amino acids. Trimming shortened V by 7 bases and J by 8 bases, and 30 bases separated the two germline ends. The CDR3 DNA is TGTGCCAGCACCGACGGAGCGAGAGGACTTATTTCCCGCGATGAGCAGTTCTTC. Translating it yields CASTDGARGLISRDEQFF.

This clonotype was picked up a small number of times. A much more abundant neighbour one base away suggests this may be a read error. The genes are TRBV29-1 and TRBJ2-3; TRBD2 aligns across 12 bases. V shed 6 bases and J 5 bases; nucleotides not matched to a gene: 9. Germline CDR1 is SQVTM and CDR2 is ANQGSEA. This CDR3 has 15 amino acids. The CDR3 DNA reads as TGCAGCGTGGATGGACTAGCGGGGAACATAGATACGCAGTATTTT. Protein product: CSVDGLAGNIDTQYF.

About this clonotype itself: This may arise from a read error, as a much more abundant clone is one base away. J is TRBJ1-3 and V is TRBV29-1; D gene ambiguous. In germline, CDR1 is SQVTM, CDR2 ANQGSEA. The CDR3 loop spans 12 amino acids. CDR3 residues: CSVQSTGSTIYF. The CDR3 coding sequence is TGCAGCGTTCAGTCGACTGGAAGCACCATATATTTT.